This TCR beta chain was documented in a study of blood T cell repertoires in COVID-19. For the study at large: Material from acute and convalescent COVID-19 was sourced from the United States, Italy and Spain. The cDNA or gDNA used as material had been derived from T cells, B-cell-depleted T cells, or PBMCs.

Original processing methods: Researchers report that nucleated cell counts were estimated from reference gene primer amplification. Measured with immunoSEQ multiplex PCR; TCRdb has only the in-frame clones, and not every one. The D gene and trimming were derived from the DNA, and the V and J assignments and clone size from that table. Altogether roughly 97,000 clones are present, about 90% being singletons, with the ten largest covering just under 20%. V gave up 3 bases and J gave up 4 bases, with 12 bases separating them. Germline V gene sequence: CDR1 MDHEN, CDR2 SYDVKM. CDR3 length equals 14 residues.

The clonotype originates from a human donor in a cohort sampled during active COVID-19. The sequenced sample was peripheral blood. This chain uses TRBV28 with TRBJ1-2, with D unresolved. The CDR3 reads CASSFRRYSYGYTF. For the CDR3, the DNA is TGTGCCAGCAGTTTCCGGCGTTACAGCTATGGCTACACCTTC.